These 8 T cell receptor beta chains share one sample of origin, sequenced in a study of regulatory T cells in long-lasting Graves disease. Described time point: persistent/refractory GD, antithyroid drugs over 5 years with positive TRAb. Construction of the TCR library relied on RNA isolated from PBMCs. Arm-PCR of CDR3 regions and iRepertoire HTBI primers were used to build TCR beta libraries. Via MiXCR, TCRdb re-called the multiplex PCR reads, giving one row per CDR3 protein. The sample has about 470,000 distinct CDR3 sequences; less than 25% are singletons. Here the sequenced sample was peripheral blood mononuclear cells (PBMCs), taken when the disease was refractory, from a patient treated with antithyroid drugs. The source is a female donor with Graves disease.

CDR3 loop: CASYPGTRPRWGYTF. In DNA form, the CDR3 reads TGTGCCAGCTACCCCGGGACAAGGCCAAGGTGGGGCTACACCTTC. V and J are TRBV6-1 and TRBJ1-2; weak D call: TRBD1 (6 bases). V dropped 8 bases and J dropped 8 bases, with 24 bases sitting between them. The CDR3 covers 15 residues. Germline CDR1 MNHNS, CDR2 SASEGT.

In DNA, the CDR3 is TGTGCCAGCAGTTTATTCGGACAGGGGATAGATGAGCAGTTCTTC. Protein: CASSLFGQGIDEQFF. The rearrangement uses TRBV27 and TRBJ2-1; 9 bases line up with TRBD1. In germline, CDR1 is MNHEY, CDR2 SMNVEV (reference sequence). The CDR3 has 15 residues. Trimming took 1 base from V and 8 from J; bases not matched to a gene: 6.

This clonotype showed up many times. This chain joins TRBV5-6 and TRBJ2-7; 9 bases fit TRBD2. CDR3 length equals 14 residues. V was pared by 4 bases and J by 5 bases, with 7 bases of the junction left unmatched. Looked up from germline, CDR1 is SGHDT and CDR2 is YYEEEE. In DNA, the CDR3 is TGTGCCAGCAGCACGGGACTAGCAACCCACGAGCAGTACTTC. Protein: CASSTGLATHEQYF. Using reference TRBV5-6 and TRBJ2-7 for the parts outside the CDR3, the full variable domain is DAGVTQSPTHLIKTRGQQVTLRCSPKSGHDTVSWYQQALGQGPQFIFQYYEEEERQRGNFPDRFSGHQFPNYSSELNVNALLLGDSALYLCASSTGLATHEQYFGPGTRLTVT.

Many counts were recorded for this clonotype. CDR3 bases: TGTGCCAGCAGCATTGGGACAGGGGGTAACTACGAGCAGTACTTC. It specifies CASSIGTGGNYEQYF. The chain uses TRBV6-1 and TRBJ2-7, with 11 bases matching TRBD1. The germline V gene has CDR1 MNHNS and CDR2 SASEGT. V lost 6 bases and J lost 3; bases outside the gene matches: 7. This CDR3 comprises 15 residues.

This clonotype occurred a few times. The genes are TRBV6-1 and TRBJ2-2; TRBD2 matches 11 bases. Germline CDR1 and CDR2: MNHNS and SASEGT. V lost 6 bases, J lost 5 bases, and 5 bases stayed unmatched. This CDR3 has 15 amino acids. The CDR3 nucleotides read TGTGCCAGCAGCTTAGCGGGAGGGCATACCGGGGAGCTGTTTTTT. Translation gives CASSLAGGHTGELFF.

The sample holds a few counts of this clonotype. V usage is TRBV20-1 and J usage is TRBJ1-1; the D is unclear. From germline, CDR1 is DFQATT and CDR2 SNEGSKA (reference sequence). Deletions cut 7 bases from V and 1 base from J, with 13 bases between. The CDR3 loop spans 13 amino acids. The CDR3: CSVLGIRNTEAFF. CDR3 nucleotide sequence: TGCAGTGTTTTAGGGATTAGGAACACTGAAGCTTTCTTT.

With regard to this clonotype: A much bigger clone sits one base away, suggesting this may be a read error. The chain has TRBV27 and TRBJ2-7; 8 bases align to TRBD1. The germline V gene has CDR1 MNHEY and CDR2 SMNVEV (reference sequence). Losses at the gene ends were 3 bases for V and 3 bases for J; bases not matched to a gene: 7. CDR3 size: 15 residues. CDR3 amino acids: CASSFRDRINYEQYF. The DNA for the CDR3 is TGTGCCAGCAGTTTCCGGGACAGGATAAACTACGAGCAGTACTTC.

The V call is TRBV7-9, the J call TRBJ1-4; TRBD1 is a possible D gene (5 bases). Germline CDR1 reads SEHNR; CDR2 reads FQNEAQ (reference sequence). The length of the CDR3 is 14 residues. V was trimmed by 5 bases and J by 3 bases, leaving 10 bases between them. The CDR3 loop reads CASSGGTANEKLFF. The CDR3 DNA reads as TGTGCCAGCAGCGGAGGGACGGCTAATGAAAAACTGTTTTTT.